These 25 T cell receptor beta chains came from one sample sequenced in a study of shared clonotypes between healthy human individuals. Assay used: immunoSEQ multiplex PCR; TCRdb lists only in-frame clones, some missing. The sample consists of some 2,000,000 clones, 85% to 95% of them appearing once. Source material: naive CD4+ T cells sorted from blood. Subset meaning: CD45RA+ positively selected. These receptors all stem from a young man in good health.

The chain links TRBV4-3 to TRBJ2-1; 7 bases line up with TRBD2. CDR3 size: 16 residues. Germline assignment: CDR1 LGHNA and CDR2 YSLEER. V shed 0 bases and J 7 bases; nucleotides not matched to a gene: 9. The CDR3 reads CASSQDGGRGVNEQFF. As DNA, the CDR3 is TGCGCCAGCAGCCAAGATGGGGGACGGGGGGTAAATGAGCAGTTCTTC.

The chain employs TRBV6-5 and TRBJ1-5; possible D gene TRBD1, 6 bases. The V end lost 4 bases, the J end lost 4 bases, and 11 bases lay between the germline ends. The germline gives CDR1 MNHEY, CDR2 SVGAGI. The CDR3 length is 14 residues. The CDR3: CASSFDGQNQPQHF. The CDR3 DNA follows: TGTGCCAGCAGTTTCGACGGACAGAATCAGCCCCAGCATTTT.

This rearrangement joins TRBV7-9 to TRBJ1-5; TRBD1 might be the D (5 bases). Trimming removed 2 bases at V and 4 bases at J, with 6 bases between. Per the germline V gene, CDR1 is SEHNR and CDR2 is FQNEAQ (reference sequence). This CDR3 is 13 amino acids long. The CDR3 protein is CASSLRGNQPQHF. The CDR3 DNA follows: TGTGCCAGCAGCTTACGGGGGAATCAGCCCCAGCATTTT.

V is TRBV5-1 and J is TRBJ1-2; D might be TRBD1 (6 bases). The germline V gene has CDR1 SGHRS and CDR2 YFSETQ. There are 15 residues in the CDR3. V was cut by 0 bases and J by 6 bases, with 15 bases left in between. The DNA for the CDR3 is TGCGCCAGCAGCTTGGATGGGGGGCCGGCAAATGGCTACACCTTC. It codes for CASSLDGGPANGYTF.

This clone appeared once. V gene TRBV7-9 combines with J gene TRBJ1-6; 7 bases fit TRBD1. Germline V gene lookup returns CDR1 SEHNR and CDR2 FQNEAQ (reference sequence). This CDR3 is built from 15 residues. J lost 6 bases, V lost 2 bases, and 4 bases had no gene match. CDR3 residues: CASSLTGQTNSPLHF. CDR3 DNA: TGTGCCAGCAGCTTAACGGGACAGACTAATTCACCCCTCCACTTT.

This rearrangement joins TRBV10-3 to TRBJ2-3; 9 nucleotides align to TRBD2. From germline, CDR1 is ENHRY and CDR2 SYGVKD. The CDR3 consists of 13 residues. This CDR3 reads CVSGGRSTDTQYF. Written as DNA, the CDR3 is TGTGTTAGCGGGGGCCGAAGCACAGATACGCAGTATTTT.

This chain links TRBV6-1 with TRBJ1-1; TRBD1 is a possible D gene (6 bases). This CDR3 is 14 amino acids long. V dropped 7 bases and J dropped 1 base, with 13 bases sitting between them. Germline V gives CDR1 MNHNS, CDR2 SASEGT. The CDR3 DNA is TGTGCCAGCACCCAGGGGCCGGCGAACACTGAAGCTTTCTTT. It translates to CASTQGPANTEAFF.

This sequence joins TRBV30 and TRBJ2-3; 9 bases are shared with TRBD1. CDR3 length equals 15 residues. V trimming: 5 bases; J trimming: 0 bases; junction bases outside the gene matches: 6. The germline CDR1 and CDR2 sequences are GTSNPN and SVGIG (reference sequence). This CDR3 is CAWGGTGHSTDTQYF. Here the CDR3 DNA reads TGTGCCTGGGGCGGGACAGGGCACAGCACAGATACGCAGTATTTT.

The rearrangement links TRBV11-3 to TRBJ2-1; D is ambiguous. V shed 1 base and J shed 4 bases, with 11 bases lying between them. The CDR3 sequence is 15 residues long. From germline, CDR1 is SGHNT and CDR2 YENEEA. CDR3 in amino acids: CASSLGASAYNEQFF. The CDR3 DNA reads as TGTGCCAGCAGCTTAGGGGCTAGTGCTTACAATGAGCAGTTCTTC.

There are a few counts of this clone. This sample also contains other DNA sequences that code for the same CDR3. The chain couples TRBV2 to TRBJ1-2; weak D call: TRBD1 (6 bases). The germline V gene encodes CDR1 SNHLY and CDR2 FYNNEI. Trimming shortened V by 5 bases and J by 4 bases, and 11 bases separated the two germline ends. This CDR3 is 13 amino acids long. The CDR3 DNA sequence: TGTGCCAGCAGTTCTACAGGGTCCTATGGCTACACCTTC. As protein: CASSSTGSYGYTF.

V gene TRBV11-3 combines with J gene TRBJ2-5; D call uncertain. The CDR3 is made up of 11 amino acids. Trimming took 6 bases from V and 2 from J, leaving 4 bases between them. Germline lookup yields CDR1 SGHNT and CDR2 YENEEA. In DNA, the CDR3 is TGTGCCAGCAGGCCTCAAGAGACCCAGTACTTC. It yields the protein CASRPQETQYF. The full variable domain, rest sourced from reference TRBV11-3 and TRBJ2-5, is EAGVVQSPRYKIIEKKQPVAFWCNPISGHNTLYWYLQNLGQGPELLIRYENEEAVDDSQLPKDRFSAERLKGVDSTLKIQPAELGDSAVYLCASRPQETQYFGPGTRLLVL.

The rearrangement links TRBV2 to TRBJ2-3; the D gene is possibly TRBD2 (6 bases). V gave up 8 bases and J gave up 3 bases, with 9 bases separating them. CDR1 and CDR2 from the germline V gene are SNHLY and FYNNEI. The CDR3 consists of 12 residues. CDR3 in amino acids: CASGTATDTQYF. The CDR3 region has the DNA TGTGCCAGCGGGACTGCAACAGATACGCAGTATTTT.

V and J are TRBV19 and TRBJ1-3, with 8 nucleotides matching TRBD1. This CDR3 comprises 14 residues. The junction had 7 bases not matched to a gene; V was cut back by 8 bases and J by 4 bases. Germline V gene lookup returns CDR1 LNHDA and CDR2 SQIVND (reference sequence). CDR3 DNA sequence: TGTGCCAGTTACGACAGGGGTACGGGAAACACCATATATTTT. Amino acids: CASYDRGTGNTIYF.

Only a few counts were recorded for this clone. The rearrangement links TRBV30 to TRBJ2-7, with no clear D. The CDR3 consists of 14 residues. In germline, CDR1 is GTSNPN, CDR2 SVGIG (reference sequence). The V end lost 2 bases, the J end lost 6 bases, and 17 bases lay between the germline ends. For the CDR3, the DNA is TGTGCCTGGAGTTTGGGCACAAGGAGCTCCGAGCAGTACTTC. Its protein product is CAWSLGTRSSEQYF.

J is TRBJ1-2 and V is TRBV18; D call uncertain. Trimming removed 3 bases from V and 7 bases from J, with 15 bases in between. CDR1 is KGHSH and CDR2 is LQKENI in the germline V gene. This CDR3 is built from 14 residues. CDR3 bases: TGTGCCAGCTCACCCCTAGGTGAGGGCGGTGGCTACACCTTC. It encodes CASSPLGEGGGYTF. The variable domain in full, with the rest retrieved from reference TRBV18 and TRBJ1-2, is NAGVMQNPRHLVRRRGQEARLRCSPMKGHSHVYWYRQLPEEGLKFMVYLQKENIIDESGMPKERFSAEFPKEGPSILRIQQVVRGDSAAYFCASSPLGEGGGYTFGSGTRLTVV.

This clone was observed a handful of times. Additional DNA sequences in this sample encode the identical CDR3. The chain couples TRBV18 to TRBJ1-5; D not resolved. CDR3 length: 13 residues. Germline CDR1 is KGHSH and CDR2 is LQKENI. The germline V and J ends were trimmed by 4 bases and 0 bases, with 4 bases remaining between them. The CDR3 bases are TGTGCCAGCTCACTCGATAGCAATCAGCCCCAGCATTTT. It codes for CASSLDSNQPQHF.

This rearrangement joins TRBV18 to TRBJ1-2, with 10 bases fitting TRBD1. From germline, CDR1 is KGHSH and CDR2 LQKENI. The CDR3 spans 15 residues. With 4 bases clipped from V and 4 bases from J, the junction kept 6 bases outside the gene matches. The DNA of the CDR3 is TGTGCCAGCTCACTGGGGACAGGGGACCTCTATGGCTACACCTTC. This sequence encodes CASSLGTGDLYGYTF.

The V gene is TRBV4-1, the J gene TRBJ2-3; 9 bases agree with TRBD2. This CDR3 has 15 residues. Germline V gene sequence: CDR1 MGHRA, CDR2 YSYEKL. Trimming cost V 5 bases and J 7 bases; bases outside gene matches: 10. As DNA, the CDR3 is TGCGCCAGCAGCGATATAGCGGGGGTAGGGAATACGCAGTATTTT. Encoded protein: CASSDIAGVGNTQYF.

V and J are TRBV27 and TRBJ1-6; D unresolved. V was cut by 3 bases and J by 3 bases, with 6 bases left in between. CDR3 length equals 14 residues. Germline V lookup: CDR1 MNHEY, CDR2 SMNVEV (reference sequence). The CDR3 DNA sequence: TGTGCCAGCAGTTTGGGATTCTATAATTCACCCCTCCACTTT. Translation: CASSLGFYNSPLHF.

The CDR3 coding sequence is TGTGCCAGCAGTTTACTCCCCAATGAGCAGTTCTTC. Protein product: CASSLLPNEQFF. The gene calls are TRBV28 and TRBJ2-1; no clear D. This CDR3 comprises 12 residues. Looked up from germline, CDR1 is MDHEN and CDR2 is SYDVKM. V was pared by 2 bases and J by 6 bases, with 5 bases between.

J is TRBJ2-2 and V is TRBV11-2; D call uncertain. Germline V CDR1 and CDR2: SGHAT, FQNNGV. There are 16 residues in the CDR3. Trimming left V 4 bases short and J 4 bases short, with 16 bases between. The CDR3 loop reads CASSSSRSETTGELFF. Written as DNA, the CDR3 is TGTGCCAGCAGCTCCTCCCGCAGCGAAACCACCGGGGAGCTGTTTTTT.

This clone showed up just once. J is TRBJ2-7 and V is TRBV10-3; no clear D gene. The V gene lost 0 bases and the J gene lost 2 bases, with 11 bases spanning the gap. The CDR3 extends over 15 amino acids. Germline lookup yields CDR1 ENHRY and CDR2 SYGVKD. CDR3 sequence: CAISESRQATYEQYF. CDR3 nucleotides: TGTGCCATCAGTGAGTCGCGGCAGGCCACCTACGAGCAGTACTTC.

The chain joins TRBV29-1 to TRBJ2-6; TRBD1 agrees at 8 bases. The germline V gene has CDR1 SQVTM and CDR2 ANQGSEA. This CDR3 spans 15 amino acids. With V trimmed by 7 bases and J by 0 bases, 5 bases remained unmatched. DNA for the CDR3: TGCAGCGCTAGACAGGGGAGCTCTGGGGCCAACGTCCTGACTTTC. Its translation: CSARQGSSGANVLTF. Full variable domain (rest looked up from reference TRBV29-1 and TRBJ2-6): SAVISQKPSRDICQRGTSLTIQCQVDSQVTMMFWYRQQPGQSLTLIATANQGSEATYESGFVIDKFPISRPNLTFSTLTVSNMSPEDSSIYLCSARQGSSGANVLTFGAGSRLTVL.

As to this clone: Other DNA sequences in this sample translate to the same CDR3. The chain couples TRBV15 to TRBJ2-7; a possible D gene is TRBD2 (5 bases). V lost 0 bases and J lost 0, with 6 bases in between. Germline loops: CDR1 LNHNV, CDR2 YYDKDF (reference sequence). This CDR3 region has 14 residues. DNA of the CDR3: TGTGCCACCAGCAGAGATCGGGGCTCCTACGAGCAGTACTTC. It encodes CATSRDRGSYEQYF.

The CDR3 DNA reads as TGTGCCAGCAGGCTGGGACAGGGCGCTGAAGCTTTCTTT. It translates to CASRLGQGAEAFF. The chain employs TRBV2 and TRBJ1-1; 9 bases are a match to TRBD1. J gave up 6 bases and V 6 bases, and 5 bases lay outside the gene matches. CDR1 SNHLY and CDR2 FYNNEI come from the germline V gene. The CDR3 runs 13 residues.